The source of this T cell receptor beta chain is a study of T cell repertoires in cytomegalovirus infection. Overall study: Based on public TCR beta signatures, there were indications of CMV infection and of a matching HLA type.

V was pared by 5 bases and J by 4 bases, with 9 bases between. The CDR3 is made up of 13 amino acids. Per germline, CDR1 LNHDA and CDR2 SQIVND (reference sequence). Regarding this clonotype: Its antigen remains unknown.

The study, taken as a whole, reports: Cumulative public TCR beta family frequency identified CMV carriers with the relevant HLA. The ex vivo response showed dominance by HLA-C-restricted CMV-specific TCR beta clonotypes.

MiXCR, run by TCRdb on the reads, gives a single entry per CDR3 protein. The sample has roughly 730,000 distinct CDR3 sequences; about 30% are singletons. The TCR was taken from a human donor in good health (CMV status not recorded). Some clones in this sample may be carry-over from other donors' samples. The sample consisted of cultured PBMCs, taken from culture after CMV antigen stimulation. The J gene is TRBJ1-5, the V gene TRBV19; D unresolved. This CDR3 reads CASSESRNQPQHF. Written as DNA, the CDR3 is TGTGCCAGTAGTGAATCTAGGAATCAGCCCCAGCATTTT.